The next 15 T cell receptor beta chains were all read from a single sample in a study of T cells in Graves' hyperthyroidism and ophthalmopathy. From RNA transcripts, TCR beta CDR3 regions were amplified. HTBI primers drove first-round RT-PCR of the TCR CDR3. Each CDR3 protein is one row after TCRdb ran MiXCR on the multiplex PCR reads. The table shows over 500,000 distinct CDR3 sequences, with 14% occurring only once. Sequenced input: blood. These receptors all stem from a woman aged 40 to 50 with Graves' hyperthyroidism.

This clonotype has a count of ten or more. The chain employs TRBV18 and TRBJ2-2; D perhaps matches TRBD2 (6 bases). Looked up from germline, CDR1 is KGHSH and CDR2 is LQKENI. V lost 2 bases and J 6 bases, leaving 10 bases between the germline ends. The CDR3 covers 14 residues. CDR3 sequence (DNA): TGTGCCAGCTCACCATCTTCGGGAGCCGGGGAGCTGTTTTTT. Residues: CASSPSSGAGELFF.

This clonotype was counted ten times or more. The rearrangement links TRBV6-1 to TRBJ1-4; weak D call: TRBD1 (6 bases). The length of the CDR3 is 13 residues. Germline V gene data show CDR1 as MNHNS and CDR2 as SASEGT. V was shortened by 6 bases and J by 8 bases, with 13 bases between the two germline ends. The CDR3 nucleotides read TGTGCCAGCAGACTTGCTCAGGGGGAAAAACTGTTTTTT. Residues: CASRLAQGEKLFF.

This clonotype showed up many times. The rearrangement uses TRBV20-1 and TRBJ1-5; perhaps TRBD1 as D (5 bases). Germline CDR1 DFQATT, CDR2 SNEGSKA (reference sequence). Deletions cut 1 base from V and 0 bases from J, with 10 bases between. There are 15 residues in the CDR3. This CDR3 is CSARGATVSNQPQHF. The CDR3, as DNA: TGCAGTGCTAGAGGTGCGACAGTTAGCAATCAGCCCCAGCATTTT.

This clonotype showed up just a few times. CDR3 residues: CATRRTAGADTQYF. CDR3 nucleotides: TGTGCCACCAGACGCACGGCAGGGGCAGATACGCAGTATTTT. The chain uses TRBV15 and TRBJ2-3; D perhaps matches TRBD1 (6 bases). With 6 bases removed from V and 4 bases from J, the gap between germline ends came to 14 bases. The CDR3 covers 14 residues. Germline values: CDR1 LNHNV, CDR2 YYDKDF (reference sequence).

This chain joins TRBV19 and TRBJ1-5; the D gene is possibly TRBD1 (5 bases). This CDR3 is built from 14 residues. V lost 4 bases, J lost 4 bases, and 11 bases lay in between. CDR1 and CDR2 from the germline V gene are LNHDA and SQIVND (reference sequence). The CDR3 coding sequence is TGTGCCAGTAGTACCCAAGGGGCTAATCAGCCCCAGCATTTT. This codes for CASSTQGANQPQHF.

In this sample, this clonotype turned up many times. The chain employs TRBV3-1 and TRBJ2-1, with 7 positions matching TRBD2. This CDR3 contains 13 residues. The V and J ends lost 5 bases and 4 bases, in that order; junction bases with no gene match: 2. Per germline, CDR1 LGHDT and CDR2 YNNKEL (reference sequence). This CDR3 is CASSGLDYNEQFF. CDR3 nucleotide sequence: TGTGCCAGCAGCGGACTAGATTACAATGAGCAGTTCTTC.

This clonotype was found a few times. The J gene is TRBJ1-5, the V gene TRBV18; 8 bases are shared with TRBD1. This CDR3 contains 13 residues. In germline, CDR1 is KGHSH, CDR2 LQKENI. V lost 3 bases, J lost 8 bases, and 3 bases stayed unmatched. The CDR3 coding sequence is TGTGCCAGCTCACCGGACAGGGCTAAGCCCCAGCATTTT. It encodes CASSPDRAKPQHF.

This clonotype occurred many times. The V and J genes are TRBV20-1 and TRBJ2-5; 7 bases map to TRBD2. CDR3 size: 9 residues. Per germline, CDR1 DFQATT and CDR2 SNEGSKA (reference sequence). The CDR3 loop is CNGGETQYF. DNA for the CDR3: TGCAACGGGGGGGAGACCCAGTACTTC.

CDR3 DNA sequence: TGTGCCAGCAGTTTTTCGGCAGGGACGGGAAACACCATATATTTT. This sequence encodes CASSFSAGTGNTIYF. The gene calls are TRBV12-3 or TRBV12-4 and TRBJ1-3; the D gene is possibly TRBD1 (5 bases). Trimming shortened V by 3 bases and J by 4 bases, and 13 bases separated the two germline ends. The CDR3 has 15 residues.

This clonotype was seen more than once but under ten times. This may come from a read error, since a much larger clone is one base off. CDR3 bases: TGTGCCAGCAGCGGGGGGGACTTCCGTCACACCGGGGAGCCGTTTTTT. Residues: CASSGGDFRHTGEPFF. The chain recombines TRBV3-1 with TRBJ2-2, with TRBD2 matching over 7 bases. The CDR3 loop spans 16 amino acids. Germline V lookup: CDR1 LGHDT, CDR2 YNNKEL (reference sequence). Drawing the rest from reference TRBV3-1 and TRBJ2-2, the complete variable domain is DTAVSQTPKYLVTQMGNDKSIKCEQNLGHDTMYWYKQDSKKFLKIMFSYNNKELIINETVPNRFSPKSPDKAHLNLHINSLELGDSAVYFCASSGGDFRHTGEPFFGEGSRLTVL.

This clonotype was picked up many times. This chain connects TRBV28 to TRBJ2-5, with no clear D. The CDR3 runs 16 residues. V was pared by 5 bases and J by 2 bases, with 18 bases between. Germline assignment: CDR1 MDHEN and CDR2 SYDVKM. The CDR3, as DNA: TGTGCCAGCAGTCCCCCAGTGTCCTACATACAAGAGACCCAGTACTTC. This codes for CASSPPVSYIQETQYF.

In this sample, this clonotype turned up many times. The chain combines TRBV28 with TRBJ1-2, with D maybe TRBD1 (6 bases). The CDR3 has 14 residues. CDR1 and CDR2 from the germline V gene are MDHEN and SYDVKM. V was clipped by 7 bases and J by 3 bases, with 15 bases between them. CDR3 amino acids: CASTQAQGHYGYTF. The DNA for the CDR3 is TGTGCCAGCACCCAAGCGCAGGGGCACTATGGCTACACCTTC.

A remark on this clonotype: The junction and the germline gene differ at one end; a read error may be behind it. The V call is TRBV20-1, the J call TRBJ2-1; TRBD1 matches at 11 bases. CDR3 size: 16 residues. The germline gives CDR1 DFQATT, CDR2 SNEGSKA (reference sequence). DNA for the CDR3: TGCAGTGCCAGAGATCCGGGACAGGGGGTTGGCAATGAGCAGTTCTTC. It codes for CSARDPGQGVGNEQFF.

V gene TRBV12-3 or TRBV12-4 combines with J gene TRBJ2-5; TRBD2 aligns across 9 bases. The CDR3 length is 16 residues. V shed 5 bases, J shed 1 base, and the junction held 8 bases outside the gene matches. The chain's CDR3 is CASSRGSGGSQETQYF. CDR3 sequence (DNA): TGTGCCAGCAGTCGGGGTAGCGGGGGCTCCCAAGAGACCCAGTACTTC.

In this sample, this clonotype turned up many times. The rearrangement links TRBV28 to TRBJ1-1, with a weak D call TRBD1 (5 bases). The germline V gene has CDR1 MDHEN and CDR2 SYDVKM. V lost 8 bases to trimming and J lost 0 bases, with 13 bases between them. The CDR3 length is 14 residues. DNA for the CDR3: TGTGCCAGCCCCCAGGGAGTCATGAACACTGAAGCTTTCTTT. It specifies CASPQGVMNTEAFF.